This section outlines one T cell receptor (beta chain) sequence together with its context. The antigen remains undetermined. The junction shows a germline mismatch at one end, possibly a read error. Germline V gene lookup returns CDR1 KGHSH and CDR2 LQKENI. This CDR3 comprises 15 residues. Some clones are missing from TCRdb's copy, which holds only in-frame ones; the method was immunoSEQ multiplex PCR. The sample lists approximately 88,000 clones; approximately 91% were seen once. The source of the sample is a study of T cell responses to AZD1222 COVID-19 vaccine. Regarding the study as a whole: Increased Spike-specific TCR breadth and depth were observed after two AZD1222 doses. Every sample of the repertoires postdated the peak T cell response. Baseline serostatus was positive in only a handful of AZD1222 recipients.

V is TRBV18 and J is TRBJ1-5; TRBD1 is a possible D gene (6 bases). The sequence derives from an adult who received the AZD1222 COVID-19 vaccine. This material consisted of peripheral blood, taken 28 days after the second AZD1222 dose. CDR3 loop: CASSLTGQSSQPQHF. The CDR3 DNA reads TGTGCCAGCTCACTAACAGGGCAGAGCAGTCAGCCCCAGCATTTT.